This TCR beta chain is drawn from a study of blood T cells in healthy people across ages. The CDR3 is made up of 13 amino acids. V gave up 3 bases and J gave up 4 bases, with 7 bases separating them. Germline assignment: CDR1 LNHDA and CDR2 SQIVND (reference sequence). Next came a second PCR, run for 7 to 11 cycles, which used a sample-barcoded 5' primer along with a J-beta primer mix. MiXCR was run by TCRdb on the 5' RACE reads, yielding one entry per CDR3 protein. The data hold nearly 800,000 distinct CDR3 sequences, with around a quarter observed a single time. To note about this clonotype: No antigen is known for it.

The donors, healthy Caucasians from Russia, were aged 6 to 90. Study-level points and caveats: Age showed a roughly linear inverse relationship with TCR beta diversity per million T cells. In long-lived donors, naive CD4+ cell counts and diversity exceeded those of aged donors.

This sample also appeared in a second study, on T cells of mothers and their children. This second study notes: Slightly higher overlap, not significant, was seen in related mother-child pairs than in unrelated pairs.

J is TRBJ2-1 and V is TRBV19; D remains ambiguous. The TCR sequence derives from a boy aged 10-17 years in good health. The source material was blood. The CDR3 coding sequence is TGTGCCAGTAGTATCGTCTGGTACAATGAGCAGTTCTTC. The encoded protein is CASSIVWYNEQFF.